This T cell receptor beta chain was found in a study of immune evolution from preneoplasia to lung adenocarcinoma. In the study overall: HLA loss of heterozygosity: under 7.5% AIS, around 16% MIA, around 35% ADC, none AAH. Study-wide results and caveats: T cell clonality was higher in KRAS-mutant than EGFR-mutant or wild-type nodules.

The V gene's germline CDR1 is MNHEY and CDR2 SVGAGI. The CDR3 runs 11 residues. This clone was counted once. As yet, its antigen is unknown. A read error may account for a junction end that differs from germline. Sequenced by immunoSEQ multiplex PCR; TCRdb stores in-frame clones only, minus some. The sample has 9,500 to 13,000 clones; 86% are singletons. Two lung cancer pathologists independently confirmed each histologic diagnosis. Nucleic acids came from premalignant or tumor cells enriched by macro-dissection. Sequenced: FFPE invasive lung adenocarcinoma tissue. The sequence was obtained from a person aged 65-85 years with invasive lung adenocarcinoma. V gene TRBV6-5 combines with J gene TRBJ1-2; the D gene is possibly TRBD1 (6 bases). The CDR3 here is CASSYSGASYF. CDR3 nucleotides: TGTGCCAGCAGTTACTCGGGGGCGAGCTACTTC.